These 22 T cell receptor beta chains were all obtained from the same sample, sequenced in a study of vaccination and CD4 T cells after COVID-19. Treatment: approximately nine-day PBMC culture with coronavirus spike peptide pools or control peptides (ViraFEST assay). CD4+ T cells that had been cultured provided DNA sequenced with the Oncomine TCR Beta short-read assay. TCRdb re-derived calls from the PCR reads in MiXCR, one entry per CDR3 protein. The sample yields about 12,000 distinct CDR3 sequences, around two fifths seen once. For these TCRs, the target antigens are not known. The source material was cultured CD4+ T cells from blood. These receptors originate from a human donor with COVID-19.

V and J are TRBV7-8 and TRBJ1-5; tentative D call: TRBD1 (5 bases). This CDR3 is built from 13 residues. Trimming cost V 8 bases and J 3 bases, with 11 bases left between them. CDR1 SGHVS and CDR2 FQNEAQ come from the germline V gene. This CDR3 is CASLQGLNQPQHF. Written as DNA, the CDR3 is TGTGCCAGCCTTCAGGGACTCAATCAGCCCCAGCATTTT.

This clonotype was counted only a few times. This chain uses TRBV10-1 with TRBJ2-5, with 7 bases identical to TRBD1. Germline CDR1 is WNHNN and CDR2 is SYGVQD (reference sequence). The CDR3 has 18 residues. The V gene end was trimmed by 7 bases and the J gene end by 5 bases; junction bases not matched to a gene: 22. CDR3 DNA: TGCGCCAGCAACGACCTGAGGGGGCGCGGTGGTCTTTTCGAGACCCAGTACTTC. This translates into CASNDLRGRGGLFETQYF.

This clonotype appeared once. The CDR3 sequence is CASSLGGRGYEQYF. CDR3 bases: TGTGCCAGCAGCTTAGGCGGCAGGGGCTACGAGCAGTACTTC. The chain combines TRBV7-9 with TRBJ2-7; possible D gene TRBD1, 6 bases. The CDR3 extends over 14 amino acids. CDR1 is SEHNR and CDR2 is FQNEAQ in the germline V gene (reference sequence). The V gene lost 1 base and the J gene lost 3 bases, with 10 bases spanning the gap.

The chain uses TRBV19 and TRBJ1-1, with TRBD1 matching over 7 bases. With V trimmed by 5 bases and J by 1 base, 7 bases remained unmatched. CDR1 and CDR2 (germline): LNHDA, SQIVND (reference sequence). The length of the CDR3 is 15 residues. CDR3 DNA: TGTGCCAGTAGTTCCGGGACAGAGAAGAACACTGAAGCTTTCTTT. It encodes CASSSGTEKNTEAFF.

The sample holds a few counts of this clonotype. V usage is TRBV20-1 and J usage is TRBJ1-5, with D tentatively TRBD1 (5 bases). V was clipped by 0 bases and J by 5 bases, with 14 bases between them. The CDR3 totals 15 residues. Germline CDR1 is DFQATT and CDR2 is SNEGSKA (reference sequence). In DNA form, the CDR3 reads TGCAGTGCTAGAGATCACAGGTCAGGGCATCAGCCCCAGCATTTT. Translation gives CSARDHRSGHQPQHF.

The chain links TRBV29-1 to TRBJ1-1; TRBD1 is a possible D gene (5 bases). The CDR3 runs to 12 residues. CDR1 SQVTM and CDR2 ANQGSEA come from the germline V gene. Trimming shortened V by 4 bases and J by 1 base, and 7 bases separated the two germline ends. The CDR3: CSVAGTNTEAFF. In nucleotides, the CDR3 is TGCAGCGTTGCCGGGACGAACACTGAAGCTTTCTTT.

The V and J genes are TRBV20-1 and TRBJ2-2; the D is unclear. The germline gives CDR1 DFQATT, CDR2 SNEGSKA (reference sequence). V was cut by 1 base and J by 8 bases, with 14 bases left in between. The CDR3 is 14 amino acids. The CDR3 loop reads CSARVGPSGGELFF. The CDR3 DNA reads TGCAGTGCTAGAGTTGGCCCCTCGGGTGGGGAGCTGTTTTTT.

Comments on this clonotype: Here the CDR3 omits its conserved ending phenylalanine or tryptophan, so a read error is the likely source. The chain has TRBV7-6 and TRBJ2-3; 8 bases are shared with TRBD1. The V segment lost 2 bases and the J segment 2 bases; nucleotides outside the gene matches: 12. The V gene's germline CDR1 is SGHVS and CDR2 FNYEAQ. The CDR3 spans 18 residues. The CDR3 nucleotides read TGTGCCAGCAGCTTATTGTGGCGGGACAGGAGTCTCACAGATACGCAGTATCTT. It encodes CASSLLWRDRSLTDTQYL.

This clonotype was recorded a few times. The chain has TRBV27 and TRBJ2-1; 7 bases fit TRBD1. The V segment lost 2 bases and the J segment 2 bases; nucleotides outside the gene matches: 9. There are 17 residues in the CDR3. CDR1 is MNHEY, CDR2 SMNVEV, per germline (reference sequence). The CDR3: CASSLRGGAFPYNEQFF. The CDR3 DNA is TGTGCCAGCAGTTTACGAGGGGGCGCGTTCCCCTACAATGAGCAGTTCTTC.

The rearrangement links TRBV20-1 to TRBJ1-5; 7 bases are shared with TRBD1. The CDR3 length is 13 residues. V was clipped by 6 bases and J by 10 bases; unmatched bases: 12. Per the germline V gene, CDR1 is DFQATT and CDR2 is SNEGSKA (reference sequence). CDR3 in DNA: TGCAGTGCAAACACAGGGGTACTGACTCCCCAGCATTTT. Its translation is CSANTGVLTPQHF.

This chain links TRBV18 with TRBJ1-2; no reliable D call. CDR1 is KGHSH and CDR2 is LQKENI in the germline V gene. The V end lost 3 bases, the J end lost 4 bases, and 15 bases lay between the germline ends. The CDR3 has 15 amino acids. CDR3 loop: CASSPREAGGYGYTF. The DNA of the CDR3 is TGTGCCAGCTCACCGAGAGAAGCGGGCGGCTATGGCTACACCTTC. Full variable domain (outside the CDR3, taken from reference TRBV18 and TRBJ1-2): NAGVMQNPRHLVRRRGQEARLRCSPMKGHSHVYWYRQLPEEGLKFMVYLQKENIIDESGMPKERFSAEFPKEGPSILRIQQVVRGDSAAYFCASSPREAGGYGYTFGSGTRLTVV.

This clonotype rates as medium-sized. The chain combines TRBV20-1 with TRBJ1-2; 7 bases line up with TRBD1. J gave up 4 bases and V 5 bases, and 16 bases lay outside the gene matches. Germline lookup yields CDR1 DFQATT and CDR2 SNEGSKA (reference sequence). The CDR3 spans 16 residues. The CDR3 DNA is TGCAGTGCTCCATTGGGAGAGGGGGCTGGAGTCTATGGCTACACCTTC. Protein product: CSAPLGEGAGVYGYTF.

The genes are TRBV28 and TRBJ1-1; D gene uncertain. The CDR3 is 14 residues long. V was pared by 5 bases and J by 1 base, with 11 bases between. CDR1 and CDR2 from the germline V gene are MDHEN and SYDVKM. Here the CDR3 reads CASSVTRTNTEAFF. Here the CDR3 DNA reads TGTGCCAGCAGTGTGACACGGACGAACACTGAAGCTTTCTTT. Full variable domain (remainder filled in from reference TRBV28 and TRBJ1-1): DVKVTQSSRYLVKRTGEKVFLECVQDMDHENMFWYRQDPGLGLRLIYFSYDVKMKEKGDIPEGYSVSREKKERFSLILESASTNQTSMYLCASSVTRTNTEAFFGQGTRLTVV.

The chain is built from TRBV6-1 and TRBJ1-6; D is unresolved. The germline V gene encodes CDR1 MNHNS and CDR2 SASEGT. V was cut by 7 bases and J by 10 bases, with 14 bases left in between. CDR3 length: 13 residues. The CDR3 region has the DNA TGTGCCAGCAAATTGACGGGTTACTCACCCCTCCACTTT. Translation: CASKLTGYSPLHF.

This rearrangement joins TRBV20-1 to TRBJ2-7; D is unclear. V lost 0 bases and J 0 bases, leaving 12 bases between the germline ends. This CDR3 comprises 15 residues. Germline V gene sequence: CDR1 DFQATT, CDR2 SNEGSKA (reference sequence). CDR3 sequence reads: CSARDPPSLSYEQYF. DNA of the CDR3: TGCAGTGCTAGAGATCCCCCGAGTCTCTCCTACGAGCAGTACTTC.

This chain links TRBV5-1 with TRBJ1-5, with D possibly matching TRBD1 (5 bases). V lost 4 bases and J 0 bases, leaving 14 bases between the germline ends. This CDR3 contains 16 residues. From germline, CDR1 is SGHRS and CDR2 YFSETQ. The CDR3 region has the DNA TGCGCCAGCAGCCCCGGACACCACCTTAGCAATCAGCCCCAGCATTTT. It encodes CASSPGHHLSNQPQHF.

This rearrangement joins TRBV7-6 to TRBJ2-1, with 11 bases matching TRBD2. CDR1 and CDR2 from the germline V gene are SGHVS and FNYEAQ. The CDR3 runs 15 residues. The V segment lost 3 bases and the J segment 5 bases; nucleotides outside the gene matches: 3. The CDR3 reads CASSFRLAGNNEQFF. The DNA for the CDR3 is TGTGCCAGCAGCTTCAGACTAGCGGGGAACAATGAGCAGTTCTTC. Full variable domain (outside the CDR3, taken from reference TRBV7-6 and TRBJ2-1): GAGVSQSPRYKVTKRGQDVALRCDPISGHVSLYWYRQALGQGPEFLTYFNYEAQQDKSGLPNDRFSAERPEGSISTLTIQRTEQRDSAMYRCASSFRLAGNNEQFFGPGTRLTVL.

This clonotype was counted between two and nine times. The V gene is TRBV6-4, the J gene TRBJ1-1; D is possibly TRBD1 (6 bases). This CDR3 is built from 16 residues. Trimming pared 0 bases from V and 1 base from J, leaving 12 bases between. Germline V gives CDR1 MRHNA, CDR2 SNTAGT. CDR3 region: CASSDSGAVGNTEAFF. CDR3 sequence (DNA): TGTGCCAGCAGTGACTCGGGGGCCGTCGGGAACACTGAAGCTTTCTTT.

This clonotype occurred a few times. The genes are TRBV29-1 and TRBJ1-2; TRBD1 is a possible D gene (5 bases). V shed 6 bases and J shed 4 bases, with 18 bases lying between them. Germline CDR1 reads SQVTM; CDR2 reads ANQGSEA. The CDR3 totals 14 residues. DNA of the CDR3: TGCAGCGTCCCGCCCCGGGGGGAACGCTATGGCTACACCTTC. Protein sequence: CSVPPRGERYGYTF. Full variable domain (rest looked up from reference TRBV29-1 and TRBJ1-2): SAVISQKPSRDICQRGTSLTIQCQVDSQVTMMFWYRQQPGQSLTLIATANQGSEATYESGFVIDKFPISRPNLTFSTLTVSNMSPEDSSIYLCSVPPRGERYGYTFGSGTRLTVV.

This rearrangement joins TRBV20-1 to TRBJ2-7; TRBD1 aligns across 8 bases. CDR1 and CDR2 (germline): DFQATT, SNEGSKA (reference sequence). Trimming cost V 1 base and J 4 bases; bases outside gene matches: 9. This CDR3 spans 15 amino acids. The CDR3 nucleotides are TGCAGTGCTAGAGCCCGCGACAGGGGAGTATACGAGCAGTACTTC. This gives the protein CSARARDRGVYEQYF.

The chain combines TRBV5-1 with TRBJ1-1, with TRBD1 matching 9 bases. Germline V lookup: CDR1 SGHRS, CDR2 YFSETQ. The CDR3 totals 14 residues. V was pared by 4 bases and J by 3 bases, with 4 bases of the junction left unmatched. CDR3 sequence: CASSTGGYDTEAFF. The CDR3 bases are TGCGCCAGCAGCACAGGGGGCTATGACACTGAAGCTTTCTTT.

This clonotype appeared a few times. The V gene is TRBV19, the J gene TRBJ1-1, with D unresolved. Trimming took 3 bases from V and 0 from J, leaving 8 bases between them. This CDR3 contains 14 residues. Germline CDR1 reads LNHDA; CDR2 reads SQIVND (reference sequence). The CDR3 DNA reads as TGTGCCAGTAGTATCGGGCAATTGAACACTGAAGCTTTCTTT. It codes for CASSIGQLNTEAFF. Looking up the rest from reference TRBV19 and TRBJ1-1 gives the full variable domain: DGGITQSPKYLFRKEGQNVTLSCEQNLNHDAMYWYRQDPGQGLRLIYYSQIVNDFQKGDIAEGYSVSREKKESFPLTVTSAQKNPTAFYLCASSIGQLNTEAFFGQGTRLTVV.